The 27 T cell receptor beta chains listed next were all sequenced from one sample in a study of post-analysis software for immune sequencing data. Findings and limits, study-wide: Compared with controls, patients had more of five or six TRBV segments, including TRBV5-6, TRBV5-1 and TRBV20-1.

Incorporated into the TCR beta cDNA libraries were unique molecular identifiers, which served to reduce PCR and sequencing biases. MiXCR was run by TCRdb on the PCR reads, yielding one entry per CDR3 protein. The sample has about 560,000 distinct CDR3 sequences, 44% seen once. Their antigens remain unidentified. The sequencing input was blood. Every receptor here comes from a girl aged 10 to 17 with multiple sclerosis.

This clonotype appeared a few times. The chain carries TRBV29-1 and TRBJ1-2; D is uncertain. Germline CDR1 and CDR2: SQVTM and ANQGSEA. V was cut by 3 bases and J by 5 bases, with 13 bases left in between. CDR3 length equals 13 residues. The CDR3 reads CSVDPNLGYGYTF. The CDR3 bases are TGCAGCGTTGACCCCAACCTAGGATATGGCTACACCTTC.

The chain has TRBV14 and TRBJ2-2; D may be TRBD2 (6 bases). Trimming stripped 5 bases from V and 3 bases from J, with 13 bases between. Looked up from germline, CDR1 is SGHDN and CDR2 is FVKESK. The CDR3 consists of 15 residues. CDR3 DNA: TGTGCCAGCAGCGCGGGACTGCTGGACACCGGGGAGCTGTTTTTT. This translates into CASSAGLLDTGELFF.

This clonotype has only a few counts. V is TRBV6-5 and J is TRBJ2-1, with D unclear. This CDR3 spans 16 amino acids. Trimming cost V 2 bases and J 2 bases, with 13 bases left between them. CDR1 and CDR2 (germline): MNHEY, SVGAGI. The CDR3 loop reads CASSYGPGVPYNEQFF. CDR3 DNA sequence: TGTGCCAGCAGTTACGGGCCCGGAGTCCCCTACAATGAGCAGTTCTTC.

The genes are TRBV7-9 and TRBJ2-4; 12 bases line up with TRBD2. J gave up 3 bases and V 5 bases, and 17 bases lay outside the gene matches. CDR3 size: 20 residues. CDR1 is SEHNR, CDR2 FQNEAQ, per germline (reference sequence). The CDR3 reads CASSGRRLAGEGLGKNIQYF. CDR3 coding DNA: TGTGCCAGCAGCGGCCGAAGACTAGCGGGAGAAGGTTTGGGCAAAAACATTCAGTACTTC. The full variable domain, in which reference TRBV7-9 and TRBJ2-4 provide the parts outside the CDR3, is DTGVSQNPRHKITKRGQNVTFRCDPISEHNRLYWYRQTLGQGPEFLTYFQNEAQLEKSRLLSDRFSAERPKGSFSTLEIQRTEQGDSAMYLCASSGRRLAGEGLGKNIQYFGAGTRLSVL.

This clonotype was observed a few times. The chain couples TRBV10-3 to TRBJ2-7; 8 bases are shared with TRBD2. Looked up from germline, CDR1 is ENHRY and CDR2 is SYGVKD. CDR3 size: 15 residues. Trimming at V came to 0 bases and at J to 1 base, leaving 2 bases not matched to a gene. The CDR3 spells CAISESERGSYEQYF. The CDR3 region has the DNA TGTGCCATCAGTGAGTCGGAGCGGGGGTCCTACGAGCAGTACTTC.

This clonotype was counted between two and nine times. This chain joins TRBV7-9 and TRBJ2-7; D gene ambiguous. Trimming took 1 base from V and 7 from J, leaving 11 bases between them. The germline V gene encodes CDR1 SEHNR and CDR2 FQNEAQ (reference sequence). CDR3 length: 13 amino acids. The CDR3 region has the DNA TGTGCCAGCAGCTTAGTAGTCCCGATGGAGCAGTACTTC. Its protein product is CASSLVVPMEQYF.

In the case of this clonotype: This may arise from a read error, as a much more abundant clone is one base away. The gene calls are TRBV3-1 and TRBJ2-1; no firm D call. The germline V gene encodes CDR1 LGHDT and CDR2 YNNKEL (reference sequence). The CDR3 is 13 residues long. With 4 bases removed from V and 6 bases from J, the gap between germline ends came to 10 bases. DNA of the CDR3: TGTGCCAGCAGCCTCGGACCAGTCAATGAGCAGTTCTTC. Its translation: CASSLGPVNEQFF.

This clonotype was recorded once. The chain carries TRBV27 and TRBJ1-4, with D maybe TRBD1 (5 bases). V was trimmed by 5 bases and J by 0 bases, leaving 19 bases between them. The germline gives CDR1 MNHEY, CDR2 SMNVEV (reference sequence). This CDR3 spans 18 amino acids. CDR3 DNA: TGTGCCAGCAGTCCGAGGGGCAGGACCGGTTCAACTAATGAAAAACTGTTTTTT. This translates into CASSPRGRTGSTNEKLFF.

The J gene is TRBJ2-1, the V gene TRBV12-3 or TRBV12-4; possibly TRBD2 for D (5 bases). The V end lost 1 base, the J end lost 2 bases, and 12 bases lay between the germline ends. CDR3 length: 16 residues. Here the CDR3 DNA reads TGTGCCAGCAGTTTAGAGGGCGGGCCCGCCTACAATGAGCAGTTCTTC. Protein: CASSLEGGPAYNEQFF.

In DNA, the CDR3 is TGTGCCAGCAGTTTCGTTAAACTAGCGGGGTCCTACAATGAGCAGTTCTTC. Encoded protein: CASSFVKLAGSYNEQFF. The rearrangement links TRBV12-3 or TRBV12-4 to TRBJ2-1; the match to TRBD2 covers 10 bases. The CDR3 consists of 17 residues. Unmatched junction bases numbered 6, after V lost 3 bases and J lost 1 base.

As DNA, the CDR3 is TGTGCCAGCAGATCCCCTCCGGGCGCCTCTGGTCTAGAGACCCAGTACTTC. As protein: CASRSPPGASGLETQYF. The chain joins TRBV28 to TRBJ2-5; D uncertain. Germline CDR1 and CDR2: MDHEN and SYDVKM. The length of the CDR3 is 17 residues. V was trimmed by 6 bases and J by 4 bases, leaving 24 bases between them.

The chain combines TRBV29-1 with TRBJ2-5; D is unclear. V shed 0 bases and J shed 1 base, with 12 bases lying between them. This CDR3 has 15 amino acids. Germline CDR1 reads SQVTM; CDR2 reads ANQGSEA. The DNA for the CDR3 is TGCAGCGTTGAAGATCCAGACGTAGCCCAAGAGACCCAGTACTTC. Protein sequence: CSVEDPDVAQETQYF.

The chain has TRBV5-8 and TRBJ2-1, with TRBD1 matching 7 bases. This CDR3 is 13 amino acids long. V gave up 2 bases and J gave up 7 bases; unmatched junction bases: 3. Germline V CDR1 and CDR2: SGHTS, YDEGEE. CDR3 nucleotides: TGTGCCAGCAGCTTTCAACAGGGGAATGAGCAGTTCTTC. The encoded protein is CASSFQQGNEQFF.

V and J are TRBV5-1 and TRBJ2-1; possibly TRBD1 or TRBD2 for D (5 bases each). The CDR3 contains 14 residues. Germline lookup yields CDR1 SGHRS and CDR2 YFSETQ. The V and J ends lost 4 bases and 3 bases respectively, with 11 bases between them. This CDR3 is CASSRGQGYNEQFF. CDR3 sequence (DNA): TGCGCCAGCAGCCGAGGGCAGGGCTACAATGAGCAGTTCTTC. The whole variable domain, filled in from reference TRBV5-1 and TRBJ2-1, reads KAGVTQTPRYLIKTRGQQVTLSCSPISGHRSVSWYQQTPGQGLQFLFEYFSETQRNKGNFPGRFSGRQFSNSRSEMNVSTLELGDSALYLCASSRGQGYNEQFFGPGTRLTVL.

This chain links TRBV7-9 with TRBJ2-4; the D is unclear. The last part of the DNA fits TRBJ2-7 better; the J call may be wrong. The CDR3 has 14 amino acids. The germline gives CDR1 SEHNR, CDR2 FQNEAQ (reference sequence). This CDR3 reads CASSLGFGLSEQYF. In nucleotides, the CDR3 is TGTGCCAGCAGCTTAGGTTTCGGCCTCTCCGAGCAGTACTTC.

The chain employs TRBV5-1 and TRBJ2-5; a possible D gene is TRBD1 (5 bases). This CDR3 is 13 amino acids long. The ends were cut back, 6 bases at V and 1 base at J, with 10 bases in the middle. Looked up from germline, CDR1 is SGHRS and CDR2 is YFSETQ. Here the CDR3 reads CASIGHIQETQYF. CDR3 DNA: TGCGCCAGCATCGGACATATCCAAGAGACCCAGTACTTC.

The chain links TRBV6-6 to TRBJ1-2, with TRBD1 matching over 9 bases. CDR3 length equals 15 residues. The germline V gene encodes CDR1 MNHNY and CDR2 SVGAGI (reference sequence). Germline trimming cut 2 bases from V and 8 bases from J; bases unmatched to any gene: 9. The DNA of the CDR3 is TGTGCCAGCAGTTACACGGGACAGGGAAGGGGAGGCTACACCTTC. Its translation is CASSYTGQGRGGYTF.

Only a few counts were recorded for this clonotype. The chain carries TRBV5-1 and TRBJ2-1; 7 bases line up with TRBD1. This CDR3 is built from 14 residues. After removal of 7 bases from V and 5 bases from J, the junction contained 9 bases not matched to a gene. Germline lookup yields CDR1 SGHRS and CDR2 YFSETQ. DNA of the CDR3: TGCGCCAGCGCGCTGGGGACAGCGAACAATGAGCAGTTCTTC. Translated: CASALGTANNEQFF.

The V gene is TRBV3-1, the J gene TRBJ1-4; TRBD1 aligns across 7 bases. From germline, CDR1 is LGHDT and CDR2 YNNKEL (reference sequence). The trim removed 9 bases at V and 7 bases at J, leaving 2 bases unmatched. The CDR3 covers 11 residues. Written as DNA, the CDR3 is TGTGCCAGTCGGACAGGTGAAAAACTGTTTTTT. Translating it yields CASRTGEKLFF.

The rearrangement uses TRBV29-1 and TRBJ2-1; possible D gene TRBD2, 6 bases. Germline assignment: CDR1 SQVTM and CDR2 ANQGSEA. With 5 bases removed from V and 9 bases from J, the gap between germline ends came to 17 bases. The CDR3 extends over 13 amino acids. As DNA, the CDR3 is TGCAGCGTTCGACTAGTATTGATCCTTGAGCAGTTCTTC. Residues: CSVRLVLILEQFF.

The gene calls are TRBV5-1 and TRBJ1-6; no definite D call. V was clipped by 0 bases and J by 11 bases, with 12 bases between them. This CDR3 spans 14 amino acids. The germline V gene has CDR1 SGHRS and CDR2 YFSETQ. The CDR3 region has the DNA TGCGCCAGCAGCTTGGAGGGCCAGCCAGCACCCCTCCACTTT. Amino acids: CASSLEGQPAPLHF. Together with reference TRBV5-1 and TRBJ1-6, the CDR3 gives the full variable domain: KAGVTQTPRYLIKTRGQQVTLSCSPISGHRSVSWYQQTPGQGLQFLFEYFSETQRNKGNFPGRFSGRQFSNSRSEMNVSTLELGDSALYLCASSLEGQPAPLHFGNGTRLTVT.

This clonotype was counted between two and nine times. The chain employs TRBV28 and TRBJ1-5; perhaps TRBD1 as D (5 bases). Germline CDR1 is MDHEN and CDR2 is SYDVKM. The CDR3 runs 13 residues. V lost 10 bases, J lost 10 bases, and 20 bases lay in between. The CDR3 region has the DNA TGTGCCACCGGACGCCCGGGGGTCAGCCCCCAGCATTTT. This encodes CATGRPGVSPQHF. The entire variable domain, with the rest obtained from reference TRBV28 and TRBJ1-5, is as follows: DVKVTQSSRYLVKRTGEKVFLECVQDMDHENMFWYRQDPGLGLRLIYFSYDVKMKEKGDIPEGYSVSREKKERFSLILESASTNQTSMYLCATGRPGVSPQHFGDGTRLSIL.

CDR3 nucleotides: TGCAGTGCTTCCAGCCCCGACAGGGGAAAGGGCTACACCTTC. This encodes CSASSPDRGKGYTF. The V and J genes are TRBV20-1 and TRBJ1-2, with 8 bases that match TRBD1. Germline V gene lookup returns CDR1 DFQATT and CDR2 SNEGSKA (reference sequence). V lost 5 bases, J lost 8 bases, and 13 bases stayed unmatched. The CDR3 contains 14 residues.

The V and J genes are TRBV10-3 and TRBJ2-7, with D perhaps TRBD1 (5 bases). Germline lookup yields CDR1 ENHRY and CDR2 SYGVKD. V dropped 3 bases and J dropped 3 bases, with 15 bases sitting between them. This CDR3 has 15 amino acids. The CDR3 spells CAISELSGLSYEQYF. The CDR3, as DNA: TGTGCCATCAGTGAATTGTCAGGGTTGAGCTACGAGCAGTACTTC.

The rearrangement links TRBV24-1 to TRBJ2-5; unclear D gene. The germline V gene has CDR1 KGHDR and CDR2 SFDVKD. CDR3 length equals 14 residues. Trimming cost V 3 bases and J 5 bases, with 12 bases left between them. In DNA form, the CDR3 reads TGTGCCACCAGTGATACCGGCCTGAAGGAGACCCAGTACTTC. Translation: CATSDTGLKETQYF.

The rearrangement joins TRBV7-2 to TRBJ2-1, with 13 bases lining up with TRBD2. The CDR3 has 16 residues. The germline CDR1 and CDR2 sequences are SGHTA and FQGNSA. V shed 9 bases, J shed 6 bases, and the junction held 11 bases outside the gene matches. The CDR3 coding sequence is TGTGCCAGTCTAACTAGCGGGGGGGCCTCAATCAATGAGCAGTTCTTC. Its translation: CASLTSGGASINEQFF.

This clonotype was counted only a few times. The chain joins TRBV10-3 to TRBJ2-1; D uncertain. The CDR3 contains 13 residues. Trimming cost V 0 bases and J 9 bases, with 9 bases left between them. The germline V gene has CDR1 ENHRY and CDR2 SYGVKD. The CDR3 protein is CAISESGNGEQFF. The CDR3 region has the DNA TGTGCCATCAGTGAGTCTGGCAACGGTGAGCAGTTCTTC.